These 20 T cell receptor beta chains share one sample of origin, sequenced in a study of T cells after yellow fever vaccination. TCRdb redid the calling of the 5' RACE reads with MiXCR, one entry per CDR3 protein. Here the sample spans approximately 120,000 distinct CDR3 sequences, about 16% being singletons. Sequenced material: CD8+ T cells sorted from PBMCs, taken 5 days after the yellow fever booster vaccination. These receptors were collected from a man between 18 and 35 years old who received the YFV17D yellow fever vaccine.

The chain is built from TRBV7-2 and TRBJ2-3; 10 bases are a match to TRBD2. The CDR3 runs 15 residues. With V trimmed by 5 bases and J by 6 bases, 8 bases remained unmatched. Germline CDR1 SGHTA, CDR2 FQGNSA. CDR3 sequence: CASSKWTSGGDTQYF. CDR3 bases: TGTGCCAGCAGCAAATGGACTAGCGGAGGGGATACGCAGTATTTT. The whole variable domain, filled in from reference TRBV7-2 and TRBJ2-3, reads GAGVSQSPSNKVTEKGKDVELRCDPISGHTALYWYRQSLGQGLEFLIYFQGNSAPDKSGLPSDRFSAERTGGSVSTLTIQRTQQEDSAVYLCASSKWTSGGDTQYFGPGTRLTVL.

The chain couples TRBV13 to TRBJ2-3, with 7 bases aligning to TRBD1. Losses at the gene ends were 5 bases for V and 2 bases for J; bases not matched to a gene: 7. Germline CDR1 PRHDT, CDR2 FYEKMQ (reference sequence). The CDR3 has 15 residues. DNA for the CDR3: TGTGCCAGCAGCCGAAGGGACAGAGACACAGATACGCAGTATTTT. As protein: CASSRRDRDTDTQYF. Filled out from reference TRBV13 and TRBJ2-3, the complete variable domain reads AAGVIQSPRHLIKEKRETATLKCYPIPRHDTVYWYQQGPGQDPQFLISFYEKMQSDKGSIPDRFSAQQFSDYHSELNMSSLELGDSALYFCASSRRDRDTDTQYFGPGTRLTVL.

This clonotype was seen more than once but under ten times. The gene calls are TRBV29-1 and TRBJ1-4; maybe TRBD1 (6 bases). The V gene lost 3 bases and the J gene lost 0 bases, with 11 bases spanning the gap. Germline V gives CDR1 SQVTM, CDR2 ANQGSEA. This CDR3 spans 15 amino acids. This chain's CDR3 is CSVDEGGATNEKLFF. DNA of the CDR3: TGCAGCGTTGACGAGGGGGGGGCAACTAATGAAAAACTGTTTTTT.

This clonotype occurred a few times. This chain links TRBV4-1 with TRBJ2-7; D remains ambiguous. Looked up from germline, CDR1 is MGHRA and CDR2 is YSYEKL. The CDR3 covers 15 residues. V shed 0 bases and J shed 2 bases, with 11 bases lying between them. The CDR3 nucleotides are TGCGCCAGCAGCCAAGATCCCGGCGAAACCTACGAGCAGTACTTC. The encoded protein is CASSQDPGETYEQYF.

This rearrangement joins TRBV9 to TRBJ2-3, with TRBD2 as a possible D gene (6 bases). Trimming cost V 2 bases and J 3 bases, with 13 bases left between them. The V gene's germline CDR1 is SGDLS and CDR2 YYNGEE. CDR3 length: 15 residues. The CDR3 loop reads CASSVLGRRTDTQYF. The CDR3 DNA sequence: TGTGCCAGCAGCGTTTTGGGGAGGAGGACAGATACGCAGTATTTT.

The table lists this clonotype with a few counts. The chain uses TRBV20-1 and TRBJ2-1; D gene unclear. The germline V gene has CDR1 DFQATT and CDR2 SNEGSKA (reference sequence). This CDR3 is built from 14 residues. Trimming cost V 0 bases and J 7 bases, with 13 bases left between them. This chain's CDR3 is CSARDLQVVNEQFF. The CDR3 DNA follows: TGCAGTGCTAGAGATCTCCAGGTGGTGAATGAGCAGTTCTTC.

This clonotype has ten or more counts. The V gene is TRBV7-6, the J gene TRBJ2-3, with 16 nucleotides matching TRBD2. The CDR3 length is 18 residues. The ends lost 4 bases at V and 3 bases at J; junction bases unmatched: 7. Germline CDR1 SGHVS, CDR2 FNYEAQ. CDR3 sequence: CASSWGTSGGGPTDTQYF. CDR3 DNA sequence: TGTGCCAGCAGCTGGGGGACTAGCGGGGGGGGCCCGACAGATACGCAGTATTTT.

This rearrangement joins TRBV20-1 to TRBJ1-2; unclear D gene. V gave up 0 bases and J gave up 5 bases, with 16 bases separating them. The CDR3 has 15 amino acids. Germline V CDR1 and CDR2: DFQATT, SNEGSKA (reference sequence). This chain's CDR3 is CSARDRTVLGYGYTF. The CDR3 nucleotides read TGCAGTGCTAGAGATCGCACAGTCCTGGGGTATGGCTACACCTTC.

The chain links TRBV6-2 or TRBV6-3 to TRBJ1-2; 11 nucleotides agree with TRBD1. This CDR3 is built from 17 residues. CDR1 MNHEY and CDR2 SVGEGT come from the germline V gene. The ends lost 5 bases at V and 4 bases at J; junction bases unmatched: 12. The CDR3 protein is CASSPLLDRGPVYGYTF. Here the CDR3 DNA reads TGTGCCAGCAGTCCTCTCCTGGACAGGGGGCCCGTCTATGGCTACACCTTC.

Ten or more counts support this clonotype. The chain is built from TRBV5-4 and TRBJ2-5; 7 nucleotides agree with TRBD2. V dropped 3 bases and J dropped 2; count of bases not matched to a gene: 4. Germline V lookup: CDR1 SGHNT, CDR2 YYREEE (reference sequence). The CDR3 sequence is 14 residues long. CDR3 nucleotides: TGTGCCAGCAGCTGGGGGGGACTACAAGAGACCCAGTACTTC. It translates to CASSWGGLQETQYF. Filled out from reference TRBV5-4 and TRBJ2-5, the complete variable domain reads ETGVTQSPTHLIKTRGQQVTLRCSSQSGHNTVSWYQQALGQGPQFIFQYYREEENGRGNFPPRFSGLQFPNYSSELNVNALELDDSALYLCASSWGGLQETQYFGPGTRLLVL.

The rearrangement links TRBV7-9 to TRBJ2-1; D remains unclear. V lost 4 bases, J lost 2 bases, and 12 bases lay in between. CDR3 length: 15 residues. In germline, CDR1 is SEHNR, CDR2 FQNEAQ (reference sequence). The CDR3 sequence: CASSSTTSAYNEQFF. The CDR3, as DNA: TGTGCCAGCAGCTCGACGACCTCGGCCTACAATGAGCAGTTCTTC.

This clonotype turned up a few times. The chain links TRBV29-1 to TRBJ2-7; TRBD1 matches 7 bases. Trimming took 6 bases from V and 0 from J; bases not matched to a gene: 11. CDR1 and CDR2 (germline): SQVTM, ANQGSEA. This CDR3 comprises 15 residues. The CDR3 loop is CSVNLRDSLSYEQYF. CDR3 DNA sequence: TGCAGCGTGAACCTCCGGGACAGCCTCTCCTACGAGCAGTACTTC.

The chain joins TRBV18 to TRBJ2-5; D unresolved. V was clipped by 0 bases and J by 1 base, with 6 bases between them. The CDR3 has 14 amino acids. Germline loops: CDR1 KGHSH, CDR2 LQKENI. CDR3 amino acids: CASSPPLVQETQYF. In DNA, the CDR3 is TGTGCCAGCTCACCACCCCTAGTCCAAGAGACCCAGTACTTC.

The chain employs TRBV5-5 and TRBJ1-3; D is ambiguous. The CDR3 consists of 15 residues. The germline V gene has CDR1 SGHKS and CDR2 YYEKEE (reference sequence). V was clipped by 0 bases and J by 0 bases, with 7 bases between them. CDR3 in amino acids: CASSLGQSSGNTIYF. The CDR3 DNA follows: TGTGCCAGCAGCTTGGGGCAGAGCTCTGGAAACACCATATATTTT.

This chain uses TRBV20-1 with TRBJ2-7, with no clear D. V was cut by 3 bases and J by 2 bases, with 5 bases left in between. The V gene's germline CDR1 is DFQATT and CDR2 SNEGSKA (reference sequence). The length of the CDR3 is 11 residues. CDR3 loop: CSASFTYEQYF. DNA for the CDR3: TGCAGTGCTAGTTTCACCTACGAGCAGTACTTC.

This chain uses TRBV4-3 with TRBJ1-6, with D possibly being TRBD1 (5 bases). The CDR3 contains 17 residues. V was clipped by 1 base and J by 5 bases, with 15 bases between them. Per the germline V gene, CDR1 is LGHNA and CDR2 is YSLEER. The CDR3 DNA is TGCGCCAGCAGCCAAGTGTCCACAGGAGTCCATAATTCACCCCTCCACTTT. This gives the protein CASSQVSTGVHNSPLHF.

The rearrangement links TRBV4-3 to TRBJ1-1; weak D call: TRBD1 (5 bases). The CDR3 length is 13 residues. CDR1 LGHNA and CDR2 YSLEER come from the germline V gene. The V end lost 4 bases, the J end lost 8 bases, and 14 bases lay between the germline ends. This chain's CDR3 is CASSPHRDGEAFF. For the CDR3, the DNA is TGCGCCAGCAGCCCACATAGGGACGGCGAAGCTTTCTTT.

The sample holds a few counts of this clonotype. The chain has TRBV6-2 or TRBV6-3 and TRBJ2-7; no clear D. This CDR3 contains 10 residues. The germline V gene has CDR1 MNHEY and CDR2 SVGEGT. V lost 10 bases and J lost 2, with 6 bases in between. CDR3 loop: CATGPYEQYF. CDR3 DNA sequence: TGTGCCACTGGCCCCTACGAGCAGTACTTC.

This chain joins TRBV7-2 and TRBJ2-7; TRBD2 matches 14 bases. V dropped 4 bases and J dropped 3; count of bases not matched to a gene: 8. This CDR3 has 17 amino acids. CDR1 and CDR2 from the germline V gene are SGHTA and FQGNSA. The CDR3 loop reads CASSSGTSGGSNYEQYF. The CDR3 DNA reads TGTGCCAGCAGCTCGGGGACTAGCGGGGGAAGTAACTACGAGCAGTACTTC.

The chain uses TRBV4-3 and TRBJ2-7; 11 bases line up with TRBD2. Germline V CDR1 and CDR2: LGHNA, YSLEER. The CDR3 is 15 residues long. Trimming at V came to 3 bases and at J to 3 bases, leaving 4 bases not matched to a gene. The CDR3 protein is CASSQAGLADYEQYF. CDR3 nucleotide sequence: TGCGCCAGCAGCCAGGCGGGACTAGCGGACTACGAGCAGTACTTC.